Listed below are T cell receptor beta chains from one sample, sequenced in a study of control samples from healthy donors and cancer patients. The method was immunoSEQ multiplex PCR; TCRdb's version includes in-frame clones alone and lacks a portion of them. This sample has 110,000 to 150,000 clones, with about 94% found just once. The sequencing input was PBMCs. Receptor source: a man in his sixties with colorectal cancer. Both conserved end residues are trimmed from each CDR3. The order of the fields is V gene, J gene, CDR3 protein.

TRBV30	TRBJ1-2	AWSSGTGGYT
TRBV5-1	TRBJ1-6	ASSLSATGGDNSPLH
TRBV6-5	TRBJ1-1	ASRIDRVYTEAF
TRBV9	TRBJ1-2	ASSVGVEANYGYT
TRBV7-9	TRBJ2-5	ASSITTALTTQY
TRBV2	TRBJ1-3	ASRQGGENTIY
TRBV5-1	TRBJ1-1	ASSLAQGRGTEAF
TRBV28	TRBJ2-3	ASSLFGGEITDTQY
TRBV19	TRBJ1-5	ASSIRRGNQPQH
TRBV6-1	TRBJ1-2	ASSEVTSGPGYT
TRBV6-5	TRBJ1-1	ASRLGAEAF
TRBV7-2	TRBJ1-2	ASSYTGSYGYT
TRBV29-1	TRBJ2-2	SFKGGTVTGELF
TRBV6-6	TRBJ1-3	ASKPGQGVSGNTIY
TRBV11-2	TRBJ2-5	ASSLGGTSGAETQY
TRBV6-5	TRBJ2-2	ASSYSTGANTGELF
TRBV5-1	TRBJ1-1	ASRGQADLNTEAF
TRBV28	TRBJ2-7	ASRPSQRGAYEQY
TRBV11-2	TRBJ2-5	ASSLVPTKGPEETQY
TRBV2	TRBJ2-7	ASRSRLDYEQY
TRBV10-2	TRBJ2-5	ASSEGQGSGTQY
TRBV6-5	TRBJ2-5	ATPRGGTEETQY
TRBV9	TRBJ1-1	ASSVVGSNTEAF
TRBV29-1	TRBJ1-1	SGRDSESRGTEAF
TRBV5-1	TRBJ2-1	ASSSGQGSPVRQF
TRBV3-1/TRBV3-2	TRBJ2-1	ASSQGQGAYNEQF
TRBV5-1	TRBJ1-2	ASSFSRQGYGYT
TRBV10-3	TRBJ2-7	AISPGTAPYEQY
TRBV27	TRBJ2-2	ASSFGGKGTGELF
TRBV27	TRBJ2-3	ASSPGRGKSDTQY
TRBV2	TRBJ1-4	ASRIQEGHEKLF
TRBV6-6	TRBJ2-3	ASSYSTRGGPDTQY
TRBV5-1	TRBJ1-2	ASSFGGDYGYT
TRBV3-1/TRBV3-2	TRBJ2-7	ASSPIAGLSYEQY
TRBV5-1	TRBJ2-3	ASSLREAGSDTQY
TRBV11-2	TRBJ1-1	ASSLARDTEAF
TRBV19	TRBJ2-2	ASSIPGRNTGELF
TRBV2	TRBJ2-3	ASSEIGLAASTDTQY
TRBV6-6	TRBJ1-5	ASSYGRIGQPQH
TRBV19	TRBJ1-5	ASSIVGLSNQPQH
TRBV9	TRBJ2-1	ASSVASLASEQF
TRBV6-2/TRBV6-3	TRBJ2-7	ASSYSPGNSYEQY
TRBV28	TRBJ1-1	ASSLPRAGKTNTEAF
TRBV7-2	TRBJ2-3	ASRWLPTSSTDTQY
TRBV20-1	TRBJ2-2	SASGVPITGELF
TRBV6-2/TRBV6-3	TRBJ2-3	ASSYSTQGIGTDTQY
TRBV18	TRBJ2-1	ASSQKRGSSYNEQF
TRBV4-1	TRBJ1-5	ASSGTADYSNQPQH
TRBV7-2	TRBJ1-2	ASSLAQGPYGYT
TRBV30	TRBJ1-6	AWSDGQLWATPLH
TRBV24-1	TRBJ2-1	ATSNQRNNEQF
TRBV6-1	TRBJ1-1	ASSEVLGTEAF